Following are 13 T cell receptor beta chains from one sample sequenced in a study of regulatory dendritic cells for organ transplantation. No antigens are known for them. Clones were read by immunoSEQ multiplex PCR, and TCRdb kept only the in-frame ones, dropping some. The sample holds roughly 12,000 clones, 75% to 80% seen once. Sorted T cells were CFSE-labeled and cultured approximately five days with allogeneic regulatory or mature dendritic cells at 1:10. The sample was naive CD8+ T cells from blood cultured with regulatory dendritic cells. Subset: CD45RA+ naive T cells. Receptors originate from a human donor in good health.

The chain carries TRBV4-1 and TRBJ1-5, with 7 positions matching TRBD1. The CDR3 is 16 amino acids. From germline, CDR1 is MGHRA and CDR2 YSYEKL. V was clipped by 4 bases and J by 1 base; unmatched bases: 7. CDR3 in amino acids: CASSLRDSLSNQPQHF. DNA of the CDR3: TGCGCCAGCAGCCTACGGGACAGCTTAAGCAATCAGCCCCAGCATTTT.

The CDR3 bases are TGTGCCAGCAGTTCGTTATGGGGGGGCGCAGGCAATGAGCAGTTCTTC. It specifies CASSSLWGGAGNEQFF. V gene TRBV6-5 combines with J gene TRBJ2-1; D might be TRBD2 (7 bases). V gave up 4 bases and J gave up 6 bases, with 19 bases separating them. From germline, CDR1 is MNHEY and CDR2 SVGAGI. The CDR3 spans 16 residues.

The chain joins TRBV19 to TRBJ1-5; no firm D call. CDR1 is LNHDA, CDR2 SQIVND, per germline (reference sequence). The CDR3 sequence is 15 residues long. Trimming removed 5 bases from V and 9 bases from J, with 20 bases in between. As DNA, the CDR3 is TGTGCCAGTAGTCGGATCCGGGATATTAGCATGCCCCAGCATTTT. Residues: CASSRIRDISMPQHF.

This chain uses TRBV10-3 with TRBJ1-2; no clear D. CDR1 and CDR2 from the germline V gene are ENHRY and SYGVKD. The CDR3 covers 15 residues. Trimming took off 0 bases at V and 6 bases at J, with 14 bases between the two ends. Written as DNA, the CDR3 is TGTGCCATCAGTGAGTCAAGGACTCCCTATGATGGCTACACCTTC. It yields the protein CAISESRTPYDGYTF.

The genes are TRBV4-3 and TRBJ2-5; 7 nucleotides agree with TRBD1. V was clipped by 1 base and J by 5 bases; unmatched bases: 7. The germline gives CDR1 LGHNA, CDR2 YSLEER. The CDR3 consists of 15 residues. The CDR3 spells CASSQGQGDGETQYF. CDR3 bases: TGCGCCAGCAGCCAAGGACAGGGAGACGGGGAGACCCAGTACTTC.

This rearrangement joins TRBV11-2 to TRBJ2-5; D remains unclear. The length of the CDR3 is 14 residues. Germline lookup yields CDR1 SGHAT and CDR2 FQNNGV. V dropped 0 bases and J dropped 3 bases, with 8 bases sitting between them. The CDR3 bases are TGTGCCAGCAGCTTAGATCCCAGAAAAGAGACCCAGTACTTC. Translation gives CASSLDPRKETQYF.

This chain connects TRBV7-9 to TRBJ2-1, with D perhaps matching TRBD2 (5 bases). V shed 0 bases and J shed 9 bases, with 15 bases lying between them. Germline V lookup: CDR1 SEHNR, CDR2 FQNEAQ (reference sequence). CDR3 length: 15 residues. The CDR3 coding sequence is TGTGCCAGCAGCTTAGCCCTAGACCCCCTAGCTGAGCAGTTCTTC. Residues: CASSLALDPLAEQFF.

CDR3 nucleotides: TGCGCCAGCAGCCAATATAGCAATCAGCCCCAGCATTTT. It yields the protein CASSQYSNQPQHF. The chain joins TRBV4-1 to TRBJ1-5; D is ambiguous. CDR3 size: 13 residues. Germline V gene data show CDR1 as MGHRA and CDR2 as YSYEKL. V was trimmed by 2 bases and J by 0 bases, leaving 2 bases between them.

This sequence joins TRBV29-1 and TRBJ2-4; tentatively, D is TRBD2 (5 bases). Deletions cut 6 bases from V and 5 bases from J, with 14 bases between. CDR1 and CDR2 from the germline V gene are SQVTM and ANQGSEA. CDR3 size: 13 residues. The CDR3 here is CSVGPVEENIQYF. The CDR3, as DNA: TGCAGCGTCGGACCGGTGGAGGAAAACATTCAGTACTTC. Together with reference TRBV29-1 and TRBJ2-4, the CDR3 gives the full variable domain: SAVISQKPSRDICQRGTSLTIQCQVDSQVTMMFWYRQQPGQSLTLIATANQGSEATYESGFVIDKFPISRPNLTFSTLTVSNMSPEDSSIYLCSVGPVEENIQYFGAGTRLSVL.

The CDR3 here is CASSQQHHLSLNTEAFF. The CDR3 nucleotides are TGCGCCAGCAGCCAACAACATCACCTTTCATTGAACACTGAAGCTTTCTTT. This rearrangement joins TRBV4-1 to TRBJ1-1; no firm D call. This CDR3 has 17 amino acids. Germline V lookup: CDR1 MGHRA, CDR2 YSYEKL. The V end was cut by 2 bases, the J end by 0 bases, with 16 bases between.

The CDR3, as DNA: TGTGCCAGCAGTGAGTCAGGCTACGAGCAGTACTTC. This gives the protein CASSESGYEQYF. The gene calls are TRBV27 and TRBJ2-7; D unresolved. Between the trimmed V and J ends, which lost 5 bases and 3 bases, there was a span of 8 bases. Germline V gene lookup returns CDR1 MNHEY and CDR2 SMNVEV (reference sequence). The CDR3 is 12 amino acids.

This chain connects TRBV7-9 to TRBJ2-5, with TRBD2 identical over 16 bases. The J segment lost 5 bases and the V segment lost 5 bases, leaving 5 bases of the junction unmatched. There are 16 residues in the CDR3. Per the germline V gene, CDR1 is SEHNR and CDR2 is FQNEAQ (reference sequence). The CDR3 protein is CASSAGLAGGRETQYF. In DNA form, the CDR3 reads TGTGCCAGCAGCGCGGGACTAGCGGGGGGGAGGGAGACCCAGTACTTC.

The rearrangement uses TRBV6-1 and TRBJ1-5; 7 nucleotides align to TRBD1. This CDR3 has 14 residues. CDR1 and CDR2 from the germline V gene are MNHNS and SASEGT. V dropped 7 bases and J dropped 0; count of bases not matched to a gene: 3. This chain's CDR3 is CASNRQGSNQPQHF. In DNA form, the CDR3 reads TGTGCCAGCAACAGACAGGGTAGCAATCAGCCCCAGCATTTT.